This is a list of T cell receptor beta chains from one sample in a study of long-term antiretroviral therapy in people with HIV. The data were produced by immunoSEQ multiplex PCR, yet TCRdb's version contains in-frame clones alone and is incomplete. The sample records 25,000 to 35,000 clones, approximately 94% being singletons. This sample comprised unsorted PBMCs, obtained about 7.2 years after starting antiretroviral therapy. Receptors were obtained from a man aged 50 or older with HIV. Each CDR3 is given with its conserved first and last residue. Each record gives: CDR3 length, V gene, J gene, D gene, CDR3 protein, CDR3 DNA. A D gene is named only where the DNA matches it firmly.

>16|TRBV27|TRBJ2-2|TRBD1
CASSLSGTANTGELFF
TGTGCCAGCAGTTTATCCGGGACAGCGAACACCGGGGAGCTGTTTTTT
>12|TRBV14|TRBJ1-2|.
CASSQDRVGYTF
TGTGCCAGCAGCCAAGACAGGGTTGGCTACACCTTC
>15|TRBV4-2|TRBJ1-6|TRBD1
CASSQEGRGNSPLHF
TGTGCCAGCAGCCAAGAAGGCAGGGGGAATTCACCCCTCCACTTT
>15|TRBV2|TRBJ2-2|.
CASSANGGPTGELFF
TGTGCCAGCAGTGCTAACGGGGGGCCCACCGGGGAGCTGTTTTTT
>14|TRBV9|TRBJ2-3|TRBD2
CASSPGKVGLIHYF
TGTGCCAGCAGCCCAGGAAAAGTGGGACTAATACATTATTTT
>16|TRBV6-1|TRBJ1-4|.
CASSESAGQPNEKLFF
TGTGCCAGCAGTGAGTCCGCAGGACAGCCGAATGAAAAACTGTTTTTT
>15|TRBV6-5|TRBJ1-1|.
CASSYGSGMNTEAFF
TGTGCCAGCAGTTACGGAAGCGGCATGAACACTGAAGCTTTCTTT
>13|TRBV7-5|TRBJ2-3|.
CASTSGVTDTQYF
TGTGCCAGCACTAGCGGGGTAACAGATACGCAGTATTTT
>17|TRBV7-9|TRBJ1-1|.
CASSSVSPYRDDGEAFF
TGTGCCAGCAGCTCCGTATCCCCGTACAGGGACGACGGTGAAGCTTTCTTT
>16|TRBV5-1|TRBJ1-3|.
CASSLETGSGGNTIYF
TGCGCCAGCAGCTTGGAAACAGGATCGGGTGGAAACACCATATATTTT
>19|TRBV4-1|TRBJ1-5|TRBD1
CASSRSGTGADILLAPQHF
TGCGCCAGCAGCCGGTCCGGGACAGGGGCCGACATATTGTTAGCGCCCCAGCATTTT
>15|TRBV5-1|TRBJ1-6|.
CASSLVQGGNSPLHF
TGCGCCAGCAGCTTGGTACAGGGCGGCAATTCACCCCTCCACTTT
>15|TRBV4-3|TRBJ2-2|.
CASSPYSGLAGELFF
TGCGCCAGCAGCCCTTACTCGGGACTGGCCGGGGAGCTGTTTTTT
>15|TRBV28|TRBJ1-2|TRBD1
CASSPETDRLSGYTF
TGTGCCAGCAGTCCAGAGACGGACAGGCTTTCGGGCTACACCTTC
>15|TRBV7-2|TRBJ1-6|.
CASSPQAPWNSPLHF
TGTGCCAGCAGCCCTCAGGCCCCATGGAATTCACCCCTCCACTTT
>16|TRBV6-1|TRBJ2-3|TRBD2
CASSVSSGARGDTQYF
TGTGCCAGCAGTGTGTCTAGCGGGGCCAGGGGAGATACGCAGTATTTT
>17|TRBV2|TRBJ2-3|TRBD2
CASSEAASGGLADTQYF
TGTGCCAGCAGTGAAGCAGCTAGCGGGGGACTGGCAGATACGCAGTATTTT